These 32 T cell receptor beta chains were all obtained from the same sample, sequenced in a study of shared clonotypes between healthy human individuals. Sequenced by immunoSEQ multiplex PCR; TCRdb stores in-frame clones only, minus some. The sample has around 1.5 million clones; 95% to 99% are singletons. Sample: naive CD4+ T cells sorted from blood. Subset meaning: CD45RA+ positively selected. The receptor source for this set is a man under 40 in good health.

The DNA for the CDR3 is TGTGCCAGCAGCCAAGGGGGGCCCACTGAAGCTTTCTTT. The encoded protein is CASSQGGPTEAFF. This chain links TRBV14 with TRBJ1-1, with TRBD1 as a possible D gene (6 bases). V lost 1 base and J lost 4, with 7 bases in between. The length of the CDR3 is 13 residues. Germline CDR1 is SGHDN and CDR2 is FVKESK.

This clone has a single count. V usage is TRBV29-1 and J usage is TRBJ1-2, with D possibly TRBD1 on 5 matching bases. Germline lookup yields CDR1 SQVTM and CDR2 ANQGSEA. The CDR3 is made up of 13 amino acids. V was cut by 4 bases and J by 4 bases, with 13 bases left in between. This CDR3 is CSVAQVESYGYTF. Written as DNA, the CDR3 is TGCAGCGTTGCACAGGTGGAGTCCTATGGCTACACCTTC.

This chain uses TRBV11-2 with TRBJ2-2; D gene unclear. From germline, CDR1 is SGHAT and CDR2 FQNNGV. V lost 5 bases, J lost 7 bases, and 11 bases lay in between. This CDR3 region has 13 residues. CDR3 coding DNA: TGTGCCAGCAGCCGAAAGTATAACGGGGAGCTGTTTTTT. It is translated as CASSRKYNGELFF.

The chain recombines TRBV11-3 with TRBJ2-1; D could derive from TRBD1 or TRBD2 (5 bases each). Between the trimmed V and J ends, which lost 2 bases and 9 bases, there was a span of 11 bases. This CDR3 has 13 amino acids. Germline V gene sequence: CDR1 SGHNT, CDR2 YENEEA. CDR3 in amino acids: CASSLTIGGEQFF. The CDR3 nucleotides are TGTGCCAGCAGCTTAACGATTGGGGGTGAGCAGTTCTTC.

A note on this clone: Distinct nucleotide sequences in the sample also encode this CDR3. The chain employs TRBV27 and TRBJ1-2; D ambiguous. This CDR3 is built from 13 residues. Germline CDR1 MNHEY, CDR2 SMNVEV (reference sequence). V was trimmed by 2 bases and J by 2 bases, leaving 6 bases between them. CDR3 coding DNA: TGTGCCAGCAGTTTAGGCCAGAACTATGGCTACACCTTC. This codes for CASSLGQNYGYTF.

The chain links TRBV7-3 to TRBJ2-1, with 7 bases lining up with TRBD2. The CDR3 sequence is 16 residues long. Germline assignment: CDR1 SGHTA and CDR2 FQGTGA. The trim removed 2 bases at V and 2 bases at J, leaving 6 bases unmatched. In nucleotides, the CDR3 is TGTGCCAGCAGCTTAGTAAGGCTAGCGGCCTACAATGAGCAGTTCTTC. This sequence encodes CASSLVRLAAYNEQFF.

The chain uses TRBV11-2 and TRBJ2-7; 7 bases fit TRBD1. This CDR3 is 14 amino acids long. With 5 bases clipped from V and 0 bases from J, the junction kept 4 bases outside the gene matches. Germline CDR1 and CDR2: SGHAT and FQNNGV. In DNA form, the CDR3 reads TGTGCCAGCAGCCTCGGGACAGACTCCTACGAGCAGTACTTC. Translated, it gives CASSLGTDSYEQYF.

The genes are TRBV6-1 and TRBJ2-4; D is tentatively TRBD1 or TRBD2 (5 bases each). The CDR3 has 15 residues. Trimming took off 5 bases at V and 0 bases at J, with 11 bases between the two ends. Germline V lookup: CDR1 MNHNS, CDR2 SASEGT. CDR3 in amino acids: CASSSLRGAKNIQYF. CDR3 sequence (DNA): TGTGCCAGCAGTTCCCTGAGGGGAGCCAAAAACATTCAGTACTTC.

The J gene is TRBJ2-6, the V gene TRBV10-2, with D possibly matching TRBD1 (6 bases). Germline V CDR1 and CDR2: WSHSY, SAAADI. V lost 6 bases to trimming and J lost 0 bases, with 15 bases between them. The CDR3 is made up of 17 amino acids. For the CDR3, the DNA is TGCGCCAGCAGGAAGACAGGTCCCCACTCTGGGGCCAACGTCCTGACTTTC. Translating gives CASRKTGPHSGANVLTF.

CDR3 sequence: CASSPVGGAADTQYF. The CDR3 nucleotides read TGTGCCAGCAGCCCCGTGGGGGGTGCAGCAGATACGCAGTATTTT. J is TRBJ2-3 and V is TRBV14, with D tentatively TRBD2 (6 bases). In germline, CDR1 is SGHDN, CDR2 FVKESK. This CDR3 spans 15 amino acids. Between the trimmed V and J ends, which lost 4 bases and 4 bases, there was a span of 15 bases.

The chain is built from TRBV7-8 and TRBJ2-1; D not resolved. CDR1 and CDR2 from the germline V gene are SGHVS and FQNEAQ. The CDR3 spans 11 residues. The V end was cut by 2 bases, the J end by 13 bases, with 9 bases between. CDR3 in DNA: TGTGCCAGCAGCTTATTGGATTCTCAGTTCTTC. This gives the protein CASSLLDSQFF.

This sequence joins TRBV10-1 and TRBJ2-1; D is ambiguous. The germline gives CDR1 WNHNN, CDR2 SYGVQD (reference sequence). The CDR3 length is 12 residues. Trimming took 6 bases from V and 15 from J, leaving 18 bases between them. CDR3: CASSSEGKPPFF. The CDR3 region has the DNA TGCGCCAGCAGCTCAGAAGGGAAGCCACCGTTCTTC.

A word on this clone: The same CDR3 also results from other DNA sequences found in this sample. The chain is built from TRBV7-3 and TRBJ2-5; 10 bases line up with TRBD2. CDR3 length: 14 residues. With 5 bases clipped from V and 2 bases from J, the junction kept 2 bases outside the gene matches. Germline CDR1 and CDR2: SGHTA and FQGTGA. The CDR3: CASSRTSGQETQYF. DNA of the CDR3: TGTGCCAGCAGCCGGACTAGCGGTCAAGAGACCCAGTACTTC.

The V gene is TRBV29-1, the J gene TRBJ1-5, with no clear D. The CDR3 length is 15 residues. Trimming stripped 8 bases from V and 0 bases from J, with 17 bases between. Per germline, CDR1 SQVTM and CDR2 ANQGSEA. For the CDR3, the DNA is TGCAGCCCCGATCCCCACACGGCTAGCAATCAGCCCCAGCATTTT. Translating gives CSPDPHTASNQPQHF. Full variable domain (remainder filled in from reference TRBV29-1 and TRBJ1-5): SAVISQKPSRDICQRGTSLTIQCQVDSQVTMMFWYRQQPGQSLTLIATANQGSEATYESGFVIDKFPISRPNLTFSTLTVSNMSPEDSSIYLCSPDPHTASNQPQHFGDGTRLSIL.

This chain links TRBV7-6 with TRBJ2-1; possibly TRBD1 or TRBD2 for D (5 bases each). CDR1 and CDR2 from the germline V gene are SGHVS and FNYEAQ. CDR3 length: 16 residues. Trimming shortened V by 1 base and J by 0 bases, and 10 bases separated the two germline ends. CDR3 in DNA: TGTGCCAGCAGCTTAGAAACCGGGACCTCCTACAATGAGCAGTTCTTC. Protein product: CASSLETGTSYNEQFF.

V is TRBV28 and J is TRBJ2-5; 9 positions match TRBD2. Per germline, CDR1 MDHEN and CDR2 SYDVKM. This CDR3 is 19 amino acids long. V dropped 6 bases and J dropped 5; count of bases not matched to a gene: 22. The CDR3: CASRQDPGLANPRSETQYF. The CDR3, as DNA: TGTGCCAGCAGACAAGACCCGGGACTAGCTAATCCGCGGAGTGAGACCCAGTACTTC.

The V gene is TRBV28, the J gene TRBJ2-7, with 9 positions matching TRBD2. The CDR3 spans 15 residues. Germline V gives CDR1 MDHEN, CDR2 SYDVKM. After removal of 4 bases from V and 4 bases from J, the junction contained 8 bases not matched to a gene. CDR3 nucleotide sequence: TGTGCCAGCAGTTCCTCCGGGACTAGCTTATACGAGCAGTACTTC. This codes for CASSSSGTSLYEQYF.

This chain joins TRBV7-9 and TRBJ2-7; D unresolved. Trimming took off 0 bases at V and 7 bases at J, with 7 bases between the two ends. This CDR3 has 12 residues. Germline V gives CDR1 SEHNR, CDR2 FQNEAQ (reference sequence). The CDR3, as DNA: TGTGCCAGCAGCTTAGCGCAGGTAGAGCAGTACTTC. Its protein product is CASSLAQVEQYF.

The V call is TRBV27, the J call TRBJ1-5, with a tentative D call TRBD1 (5 bases). CDR1 is MNHEY and CDR2 is SMNVEV in the germline V gene (reference sequence). The CDR3 sequence is 14 residues long. Trimming removed 6 bases from V and 7 bases from J, with 16 bases in between. The CDR3 protein is CASRARDFGQPQHF. In DNA, the CDR3 is TGTGCCAGCAGGGCCAGGGATTTCGGGCAGCCCCAGCATTTT.

The chain carries TRBV28 and TRBJ2-3; 10 bases are a match to TRBD2. Trimming cost V 3 bases and J 2 bases; bases outside gene matches: 5. Looked up from germline, CDR1 is MDHEN and CDR2 is SYDVKM. This CDR3 comprises 16 residues. The CDR3 spells CASSFILAGITDTQYF. DNA for the CDR3: TGTGCCAGCAGTTTCATACTAGCGGGAATCACAGATACGCAGTATTTT.

This chain joins TRBV5-4 and TRBJ2-5; D is unclear. Trimming left V 2 bases short and J 1 base short, with 15 bases between. This CDR3 contains 16 residues. Germline assignment: CDR1 SGHNT and CDR2 YYREEE (reference sequence). In DNA, the CDR3 is TGTGCCAGCAGCTTCCCCGGACGCACCAGCCAAGAGACCCAGTACTTC. Residues: CASSFPGRTSQETQYF.

The chain joins TRBV6-5 to TRBJ1-4; no clear D gene. In germline, CDR1 is MNHEY, CDR2 SVGAGI. This CDR3 has 16 amino acids. Trimming shortened V by 3 bases and J by 0 bases, and 11 bases separated the two germline ends. The CDR3 loop reads CASSYQIGATNEKLFF. CDR3 nucleotides: TGTGCCAGCAGTTATCAAATTGGGGCAACTAATGAAAAACTGTTTTTT.

J is TRBJ2-7 and V is TRBV9, with TRBD2 identical over 9 bases. Germline V CDR1 and CDR2: SGDLS, YYNGEE. After removal of 0 bases from V and 4 bases from J, the junction contained 8 bases not matched to a gene. The CDR3 loop spans 16 amino acids. The CDR3 sequence: CASSVGGSGSVYEQYF. CDR3 sequence (DNA): TGTGCCAGCAGCGTAGGTGGTAGCGGGAGTGTTTACGAGCAGTACTTC.

The rearrangement links TRBV2 to TRBJ2-5; D is unclear. Trimming removed 6 bases from V and 0 bases from J, with 11 bases in between. Germline CDR1 and CDR2: SNHLY and FYNNEI. The CDR3 contains 14 residues. CDR3 sequence (DNA): TGTGCCAGCAGCCTAGGGCGGTACCAAGAGACCCAGTACTTC. It specifies CASSLGRYQETQYF.

This chain connects TRBV5-4 to TRBJ2-4; D is undetermined. This CDR3 comprises 14 residues. Germline V gene lookup returns CDR1 SGHNT and CDR2 YYREEE (reference sequence). V gave up 1 base and J gave up 4 bases, with 9 bases separating them. The CDR3 here is CASSLSGLKNIQYF. CDR3 nucleotide sequence: TGTGCCAGCAGCTTGTCAGGTCTGAAAAACATTCAGTACTTC.

This clone has just one count. The chain links TRBV5-1 to TRBJ2-3; tentatively, D is TRBD1 (6 bases). The CDR3 has 18 residues. Looked up from germline, CDR1 is SGHRS and CDR2 is YFSETQ. The germline V and J ends were trimmed by 0 bases and 0 bases, with 17 bases remaining between them. The CDR3 DNA reads as TGCGCCAGCAGCTTGGCTAGGGACACCGGAGGTAGCACAGATACGCAGTATTTT. It encodes CASSLARDTGGSTDTQYF.

The chain uses TRBV19 and TRBJ2-7; possibly TRBD2 for D (5 bases). The CDR3 length is 14 residues. The V gene's germline CDR1 is LNHDA and CDR2 SQIVND (reference sequence). V lost 3 bases, J lost 5 bases, and 14 bases lay in between. CDR3 nucleotide sequence: TGTGCCAGTAGTATGACTCGGGGTTCGGACGAGCAGTACTTC. It yields the protein CASSMTRGSDEQYF. The full variable domain, its missing parts supplied by reference TRBV19 and TRBJ2-7, is DGGITQSPKYLFRKEGQNVTLSCEQNLNHDAMYWYRQDPGQGLRLIYYSQIVNDFQKGDIAEGYSVSREKKESFPLTVTSAQKNPTAFYLCASSMTRGSDEQYFGPGTRLTVT.

With respect to this clone: Other DNA sequences in this sample translate to the same CDR3. The gene calls are TRBV10-3 and TRBJ2-3; D unresolved. V shed 3 bases and J shed 3 bases, with 4 bases lying between them. The CDR3 covers 12 residues. CDR1 and CDR2 from the germline V gene are ENHRY and SYGVKD. The CDR3 sequence: CAISELTDTQYF. CDR3 in DNA: TGTGCCATCAGTGAACTGACAGATACGCAGTATTTT.

This chain joins TRBV30 and TRBJ1-5; D is unclear. Germline V CDR1 and CDR2: GTSNPN, SVGIG (reference sequence). The CDR3 extends over 17 amino acids. The V gene lost 3 bases and the J gene lost 4 bases, with 22 bases spanning the gap. The CDR3 region is CAWSLPAWTAINQPQHF. The CDR3 region has the DNA TGTGCCTGGAGCCTCCCCGCCTGGACGGCCATTAATCAGCCCCAGCATTTT.

The rearrangement uses TRBV28 and TRBJ2-7; the D gene could be TRBD1 or TRBD2 (5 bases each). Trimming shortened V by 8 bases and J by 3 bases, and 23 bases separated the two germline ends. Germline CDR1 and CDR2: MDHEN and SYDVKM. CDR3 length equals 16 residues. The CDR3 region is CASALHAPGRYYEQYF. The CDR3 DNA reads as TGTGCCAGCGCTTTACACGCCCCGGGACGTTACTACGAGCAGTACTTC.

V usage is TRBV11-2 and J usage is TRBJ2-1; no firm D call. Trimming removed 1 base at V and 8 bases at J, with 15 bases between. The germline V gene has CDR1 SGHAT and CDR2 FQNNGV. This CDR3 contains 15 residues. The DNA of the CDR3 is TGTGCCAGCAGCTTAGGCCTAAGAAGAGTTGATGAGCAGTTCTTC. The encoded protein is CASSLGLRRVDEQFF.

V and J are TRBV18 and TRBJ1-1, with no clear D. V shed 0 bases and J shed 0 bases, with 2 bases lying between them. The CDR3 extends over 13 amino acids. CDR1 is KGHSH and CDR2 is LQKENI in the germline V gene. The CDR3 spells CASSPPLNTEAFF. The CDR3 DNA follows: TGTGCCAGCTCACCACCCTTGAACACTGAAGCTTTCTTT.